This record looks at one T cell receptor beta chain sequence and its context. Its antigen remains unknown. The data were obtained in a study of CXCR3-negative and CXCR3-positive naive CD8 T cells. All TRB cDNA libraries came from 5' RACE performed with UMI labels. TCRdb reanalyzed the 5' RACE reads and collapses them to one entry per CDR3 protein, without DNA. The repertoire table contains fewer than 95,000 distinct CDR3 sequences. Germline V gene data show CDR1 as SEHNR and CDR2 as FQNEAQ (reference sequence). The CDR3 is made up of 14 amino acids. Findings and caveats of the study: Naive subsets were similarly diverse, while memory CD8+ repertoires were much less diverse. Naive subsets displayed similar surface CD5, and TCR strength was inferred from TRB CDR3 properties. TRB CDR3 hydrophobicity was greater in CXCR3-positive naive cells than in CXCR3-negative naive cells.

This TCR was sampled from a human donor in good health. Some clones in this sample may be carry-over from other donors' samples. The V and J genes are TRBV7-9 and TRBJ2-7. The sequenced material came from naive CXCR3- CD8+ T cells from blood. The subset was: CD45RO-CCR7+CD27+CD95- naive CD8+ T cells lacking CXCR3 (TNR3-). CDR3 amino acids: CASSVGSISYEQYF.